These 22 T cell receptor beta chains originate from one sample sequenced in a study of blood T cell repertoires in COVID-19. Generated by immunoSEQ multiplex PCR, the TCRdb table keeps only in-frame clones and is missing some. The data contain 150,000 to 200,000 clones, 88% of them singletons. Material: peripheral blood. These receptors all come from a human donor in a cohort sampled during active COVID-19.

This clone was counted a single time. The rearrangement joins TRBV2 to TRBJ2-7, with D possibly TRBD2 on 6 matching bases. The CDR3 consists of 13 residues. Per the germline V gene, CDR1 is SNHLY and CDR2 is FYNNEI. V gave up 1 base and J gave up 6 bases, with 10 bases separating them. In DNA, the CDR3 is TGTGCCAGCAGTGAAGGGGCGGGGCGCGAGCAGTACTTC. Translating it yields CASSEGAGREQYF.

The J gene is TRBJ2-5, the V gene TRBV5-6; TRBD2 aligns across 10 bases. V lost 0 bases, J lost 9 bases, and 8 bases stayed unmatched. CDR1 SGHDT and CDR2 YYEEEE come from the germline V gene. The CDR3 totals 15 residues. CDR3 region: CASSLVLAGAGAQYF. The CDR3, as DNA: TGTGCCAGCAGCTTGGTCCTAGCGGGGGCCGGGGCCCAGTACTTC.

V and J are TRBV27 and TRBJ2-5, with 7 bases that match TRBD2. The V and J ends lost 2 bases and 7 bases, in that order; junction bases with no gene match: 7. The CDR3 sequence is 14 residues long. Per the germline V gene, CDR1 is MNHEY and CDR2 is SMNVEV (reference sequence). For the CDR3, the DNA is TGTGCCAGCAGTTTAGGCGGGAGATTGGGGACCCAGTACTTC. This translates into CASSLGGRLGTQYF.

This chain joins TRBV9 and TRBJ2-5; 13 bases line up with TRBD2. The CDR3 runs to 16 residues. V trimming: 4 bases; J trimming: 2 bases; junction bases outside the gene matches: 5. Germline loops: CDR1 SGDLS, CDR2 YYNGEE. CDR3 in DNA: TGTGCCAGCAGCTTAACTAGCGGGGGGGGACAAGAGACCCAGTACTTC. This gives the protein CASSLTSGGGQETQYF. The variable domain in full, with the rest retrieved from reference TRBV9 and TRBJ2-5, is DSGVTQTPKHLITATGQRVTLRCSPRSGDLSVYWYQQSLDQGLQFLIQYYNGEERAKGNILERFSAQQFPDLHSELNLSSLELGDSALYFCASSLTSGGGQETQYFGPGTRLLVL.

This clone showed up just a few times. The chain carries TRBV10-2 and TRBJ1-2; 8 bases line up with TRBD1. The length of the CDR3 is 14 residues. The ends lost 3 bases at V and 6 bases at J; junction bases unmatched: 6. Germline values: CDR1 WSHSY, CDR2 SAAADI. The CDR3 protein is CASSDPGQVHGYTF. In DNA form, the CDR3 reads TGCGCCAGCAGTGATCCGGGACAGGTACATGGCTACACCTTC.

The V and J genes are TRBV6-5 and TRBJ1-3; 7 bases line up with TRBD1. The CDR3 loop spans 16 amino acids. Germline lookup yields CDR1 MNHEY and CDR2 SVGAGI. V was clipped by 4 bases and J by 7 bases; unmatched bases: 13. CDR3: CASSSMGTVKRNTIYF. The DNA for the CDR3 is TGTGCCAGCAGTTCTATGGGGACAGTCAAGAGGAACACCATATATTTT.

The J gene is TRBJ1-5, the V gene TRBV24-1; 9 bases fit TRBD1. The germline V gene has CDR1 KGHDR and CDR2 SFDVKD. V was pared by 8 bases and J by 0 bases, with 4 bases of the junction left unmatched. The CDR3 has 15 residues. CDR3 residues: CATKPQGASNQPQHF. CDR3 DNA: TGTGCCACCAAGCCACAGGGGGCTAGCAATCAGCCCCAGCATTTT.

V and J are TRBV28 and TRBJ1-2; 8 bases align to TRBD1. The ends lost 10 bases at V and 6 bases at J; junction bases unmatched: 10. The germline V gene encodes CDR1 MDHEN and CDR2 SYDVKM. The CDR3 is 13 residues long. The CDR3 reads CATEHGQGNGYTF. CDR3 sequence (DNA): TGTGCCACCGAACACGGACAGGGCAATGGCTACACCTTC.

This clone was counted a single time. The V gene is TRBV27, the J gene TRBJ1-1; a possible D gene is TRBD1 (6 bases). CDR1 is MNHEY, CDR2 SMNVEV, per germline (reference sequence). The CDR3 loop spans 16 amino acids. V lost 3 bases and J lost 1, with 15 bases in between. CDR3 in amino acids: CASSLEQGMGNTEAFF. CDR3 bases: TGTGCCAGCAGTTTGGAACAGGGCATGGGGAACACTGAAGCTTTCTTT.

The gene calls are TRBV23-1 and TRBJ1-5; no firm D call. TRBV23-1 has ORF status, its function being uncertain. The CDR3 covers 20 residues. V was trimmed by 2 bases and J by 0 bases, leaving 23 bases between them. In DNA form, the CDR3 reads TGCGCCAGCAGTCAAGCCCGTCCGCAGGACGGAGGATATAGCAATCAGCCCCAGCATTTT. It specifies CASSQARPQDGGYSNQPQHF.

V usage is TRBV10-3 and J usage is TRBJ1-1; 10 nucleotides align to TRBD1. The ends lost 3 bases at V and 6 bases at J; junction bases unmatched: 1. The CDR3 length is 13 residues. Per germline, CDR1 ENHRY and CDR2 SYGVKD. The CDR3 loop reads CAISDGTGAEAFF. The CDR3 DNA reads as TGTGCCATCAGTGACGGGACAGGGGCTGAAGCTTTCTTT.

V is TRBV7-4 and J is TRBJ2-2, with D maybe TRBD2 (6 bases). V shed 11 bases and J shed 5 bases, with 15 bases lying between them. This CDR3 region has 13 residues. Germline assignment: CDR1 SGHVT and CDR2 SQSDAQ. The CDR3 DNA follows: TGTGCCGGTAATGGGGGAGGTACCGGGGAGCTGTTTTTT. Amino acid sequence: CAGNGGGTGELFF.

This clone was seen a single time. The chain couples TRBV5-1 to TRBJ2-3, with 12 bases that match TRBD2. Germline V gene data show CDR1 as SGHRS and CDR2 as YFSETQ. V shed 3 bases and J 3 bases; nucleotides not matched to a gene: 5. This CDR3 comprises 16 residues. The CDR3 here is CASSSGLAGLTDTQYF. Here the CDR3 DNA reads TGCGCCAGCAGCTCTGGACTAGCGGGGTTAACAGATACGCAGTATTTT.

CDR3 bases: TGTGCCAGCAGCTTGCCCCAGGGTTCGGTGCAAGAGACCCAGTACTTC. Amino acids: CASSLPQGSVQETQYF. The chain has TRBV5-5 and TRBJ2-5, with D possibly matching TRBD1 (5 bases). Germline V lookup: CDR1 SGHKS, CDR2 YYEKEE (reference sequence). This CDR3 has 16 residues. Trimming removed 1 base at V and 2 bases at J, with 15 bases between.

The V call is TRBV5-1, the J call TRBJ1-1; D gene unclear. V was cut by 2 bases and J by 7 bases, with 9 bases left in between. The germline gives CDR1 SGHRS, CDR2 YFSETQ. This CDR3 is 12 amino acids long. The CDR3 protein is CASSFEGFEAFF. The CDR3 coding sequence is TGCGCCAGCAGCTTCGAGGGCTTTGAAGCTTTCTTT. Supplemented by reference TRBV5-1 and TRBJ1-1, the full variable domain reads KAGVTQTPRYLIKTRGQQVTLSCSPISGHRSVSWYQQTPGQGLQFLFEYFSETQRNKGNFPGRFSGRQFSNSRSEMNVSTLELGDSALYLCASSFEGFEAFFGQGTRLTVV.

The J gene is TRBJ1-3, the V gene TRBV5-6, with 7 bases identical to TRBD1. Germline values: CDR1 SGHDT, CDR2 YYEEEE. This CDR3 has 16 residues. V was clipped by 0 bases and J by 4 bases; unmatched bases: 7. This CDR3 is CASSLDGGGWGNTIYF. CDR3 bases: TGTGCCAGCAGCTTGGACGGAGGGGGCTGGGGAAACACCATATATTTT.

The CDR3 DNA sequence: TGTGCCACCAGGGGGGCGGCAAGGGGGACCCAGTACTTC. The encoded protein is CATRGAARGTQYF. The chain joins TRBV24-1 to TRBJ2-5; TRBD1 is a possible D gene (6 bases). Looked up from germline, CDR1 is KGHDR and CDR2 is SFDVKD. This CDR3 is 13 amino acids long. Trimming stripped 7 bases from V and 7 bases from J, with 15 bases between.

The chain has TRBV10-2 and TRBJ1-2, with TRBD1 identical over 11 bases. The V gene's germline CDR1 is WSHSY and CDR2 SAAADI. V dropped 0 bases and J dropped 6; count of bases not matched to a gene: 3. This CDR3 spans 15 amino acids. The CDR3 DNA follows: TGCGCCAGCAGTGAGTCTTGGGACAGGGGGAATGGCTACACCTTC. Its protein is CASSESWDRGNGYTF.

The rearrangement uses TRBV27 and TRBJ2-2, with TRBD1 matching over 7 bases. This CDR3 has 17 amino acids. Trimming cost V 7 bases and J 2 bases; bases outside gene matches: 13. Germline CDR1 reads MNHEY; CDR2 reads SMNVEV (reference sequence). The CDR3 is CASTSIKGQLNTGELFF. The CDR3 nucleotides read TGTGCCAGCACCTCTATTAAGGGACAGCTTAACACCGGGGAGCTGTTTTTT.

This clone was picked up one time. For the CDR3, the DNA is TGTGCCAGCAGCGTAGGGGACAGGGCGGGGGGCACAGATACGCAGTATTTT. Its translation: CASSVGDRAGGTDTQYF. The J gene is TRBJ2-3, the V gene TRBV9; TRBD1 agrees at 9 bases. CDR1 is SGDLS, CDR2 YYNGEE, per germline. This CDR3 has 17 residues. J was trimmed by 1 base and V by 0 bases; bases with no gene match: 6.

CDR3 sequence (DNA): TGCGCCAGCAGCTTTAGCGGGGGGCCTAGCACAGATACGCAGTATTTT. Protein sequence: CASSFSGGPSTDTQYF. V and J are TRBV5-1 and TRBJ2-3; 10 bases agree with TRBD2. Germline CDR1 reads SGHRS; CDR2 reads YFSETQ. The CDR3 is 16 amino acids. V lost 2 bases to trimming and J lost 0 bases; unmatched junction nucleotides: 3.

The chain couples TRBV7-2 to TRBJ2-7, with D possibly being TRBD2 (5 bases). This CDR3 has 15 residues. V was trimmed by 1 base and J by 3 bases, leaving 13 bases between them. The germline V gene has CDR1 SGHTA and CDR2 FQGNSA. CDR3 region: CASSLGADFHYEQYF. The DNA of the CDR3 is TGTGCCAGCAGCTTAGGGGCGGACTTCCACTACGAGCAGTACTTC.